The 20 T cell receptor beta chains reported below all come from one sample, sequenced in a study of OX40 agonist ivuxolimab in advanced cancers. Method: immunoSEQ multiplex PCR; TCRdb's copy keeps in-frame clones and lacks some. The table records approximately 41,000 clones, more than 80% of them present only once. The material sequenced was CD4+ or CD8+ T cells sorted from blood, taken in a trial of the OX40 agonist ivuxolimab. All receptors derive from an adult with an advanced solid tumor such as melanoma, head and neck, liver or kidney cancer.

The chain combines TRBV7-8 with TRBJ1-2; TRBD1 matches 9 bases. The CDR3 has 14 amino acids. V was clipped by 4 bases and J by 2 bases; unmatched bases: 2. The germline V gene encodes CDR1 SGHVS and CDR2 FQNEAQ. The CDR3 loop reads CASSSTGGNYGYTF. The CDR3 DNA is TGTGCCAGCAGCTCGACAGGGGGGAACTATGGCTACACCTTC.

The genes are TRBV28 and TRBJ1-4, with D tentatively TRBD1 (5 bases). Germline CDR1 MDHEN, CDR2 SYDVKM. This CDR3 contains 16 residues. Trimming cost V 8 bases and J 0 bases, with 16 bases left between them. CDR3 sequence reads: CASSPWGSTTNEKLFF. CDR3 bases: TGTGCCAGCTCCCCCTGGGGCAGCACAACTAATGAAAAACTGTTTTTT.

The chain couples TRBV30 to TRBJ1-2; D unresolved. Trimming took off 4 bases at V and 1 base at J, with 7 bases between the two ends. Germline lookup yields CDR1 GTSNPN and CDR2 SVGIG (reference sequence). The CDR3 consists of 12 residues. The CDR3 DNA reads as TGTGCCTGGAACCACCTTAACTATGGCTACACCTTC. As protein: CAWNHLNYGYTF.

The chain has TRBV9 and TRBJ2-5; TRBD2 is a possible D gene (6 bases). V shed 4 bases and J shed 4 bases, with 17 bases lying between them. The CDR3 runs to 15 residues. Germline CDR1 and CDR2: SGDLS and YYNGEE. The CDR3 DNA sequence: TGTGCCAGCAGCCCCGTTTCTAGCGTCGTAGAGACCCAGTACTTC. Its protein product is CASSPVSSVVETQYF.

The chain uses TRBV7-2 and TRBJ2-1, with D maybe TRBD1 (6 bases). The V end lost 5 bases, the J end lost 10 bases, and 18 bases lay between the germline ends. The CDR3 length is 14 residues. Germline assignment: CDR1 SGHTA and CDR2 FQGNSA. The CDR3 DNA is TGTGCCAGCAGCCCAGTTAATTCCGGGACAGAGCAGTTCTTC. It is translated as CASSPVNSGTEQFF.

This clone appeared a single time. The chain has TRBV10-1 and TRBJ2-5, with D uncertain. The CDR3 is 14 residues long. With 7 bases removed from V and 2 bases from J, the gap between germline ends came to 14 bases. Germline loops: CDR1 WNHNN, CDR2 SYGVQD (reference sequence). The CDR3 sequence: CASKEPESQETQYF. The CDR3 DNA is TGCGCCAGCAAGGAGCCCGAAAGTCAAGAGACCCAGTACTTC.

The chain combines TRBV19 with TRBJ2-3, with D tentatively TRBD1 or TRBD2 (5 bases each). The CDR3 is 14 residues long. Germline CDR1 LNHDA, CDR2 SQIVND (reference sequence). The V and J ends lost 5 bases and 4 bases respectively, with 13 bases between them. CDR3 coding DNA: TGTGCCAGTAGTCCACAGGCGGGCGCAGATACGCAGTATTTT. The encoded protein is CASSPQAGADTQYF.

This chain joins TRBV29-1 and TRBJ1-4, with D possibly matching TRBD1 (6 bases). This CDR3 comprises 12 residues. The germline CDR1 and CDR2 sequences are SQVTM and ANQGSEA. Trimming removed 4 bases from V and 7 bases from J, with 10 bases in between. The CDR3 loop reads CSVGRGSEKLFF. The DNA of the CDR3 is TGCAGCGTTGGGAGGGGGAGTGAAAAACTGTTTTTT.

The chain is built from TRBV2 and TRBJ2-3, with unresolved D. The germline gives CDR1 SNHLY, CDR2 FYNNEI. This CDR3 contains 13 residues. V was clipped by 8 bases and J by 3 bases, with 12 bases between them. The CDR3 DNA reads TGTGCCAGCGACGGCCGAGTGACAGATACGCAGTATTTT. Translation gives CASDGRVTDTQYF.

The count of this clone is one. The V gene is TRBV9, the J gene TRBJ1-2, with TRBD1 as a possible D gene (5 bases). This CDR3 is 14 amino acids long. Germline V CDR1 and CDR2: SGDLS, YYNGEE. V was clipped by 2 bases and J by 5 bases, with 13 bases between them. The CDR3: CASSVMDTGYGYTF. CDR3 DNA: TGTGCCAGCAGCGTTATGGACACGGGGTATGGCTACACCTTC.

The V call is TRBV27, the J call TRBJ1-6; D may be TRBD1 (5 bases). V lost 7 bases to trimming and J lost 6 bases, with 10 bases between them. The CDR3 runs to 13 residues. CDR1 MNHEY and CDR2 SMNVEV come from the germline V gene (reference sequence). CDR3 bases: TGTGCCAGCAAAAACAGGCCTAATTCACCCCTCCACTTT. This encodes CASKNRPNSPLHF.

In nucleotides, the CDR3 is TGCGCCAGCAGCCGGGGGACAGGTAACACTGAAGCTTTCTTT. It encodes CASSRGTGNTEAFF. The chain has TRBV5-1 and TRBJ1-1; 8 bases agree with TRBD1. Trimming at V came to 4 bases and at J to 2 bases, leaving 4 bases not matched to a gene. CDR1 and CDR2 (germline): SGHRS, YFSETQ. The CDR3 has 14 amino acids.

This chain connects TRBV27 to TRBJ1-1; 9 bases fit TRBD1. The CDR3 is 14 residues long. The germline V gene has CDR1 MNHEY and CDR2 SMNVEV (reference sequence). V trimming: 5 bases; J trimming: 4 bases; junction bases outside the gene matches: 5. CDR3 amino acids: CASSRGTGITEAFF. The CDR3, as DNA: TGTGCCAGCAGTCGAGGGACAGGGATCACTGAAGCTTTCTTT.

In regard to this clone: The same CDR3 is also encoded by other DNA sequences in this sample. This chain links TRBV7-9 with TRBJ1-1, with TRBD1 matching 7 bases. CDR1 is SEHNR, CDR2 FQNEAQ, per germline (reference sequence). The CDR3 is 13 amino acids. After removal of 1 base from V and 10 bases from J, the junction contained 6 bases not matched to a gene. CDR3 region: CASSLEGGLGAFF. The CDR3 region has the DNA TGTGCCAGCAGCTTAGAAGGGGGCCTAGGAGCTTTCTTT.

V and J are TRBV11-2 and TRBJ1-3; D is ambiguous. The CDR3 is 15 residues long. Trimming took 0 bases from V and 0 from J, leaving 6 bases between them. Germline V CDR1 and CDR2: SGHAT, FQNNGV. This CDR3 is CASSLDHSSGNTIYF. The DNA of the CDR3 is TGTGCCAGCAGCTTAGATCACAGCTCTGGAAACACCATATATTTT.

DNA for the CDR3: TGCAGCGCAATACCGGGACAGGGGTTATACGAGCAGTACTTC. Amino acids: CSAIPGQGLYEQYF. This chain links TRBV29-1 with TRBJ2-7, with 10 bases matching TRBD1. The V and J ends lost 7 bases and 4 bases, in that order; junction bases with no gene match: 10. Germline V CDR1 and CDR2: SQVTM, ANQGSEA. This CDR3 contains 14 residues.

This rearrangement joins TRBV21-1 to TRBJ2-7; the D call TRBD2 from the table was never checked on the DNA. TRBV21-1 is labeled a pseudogene. CDR3 length equals 16 residues. For the CDR3, the DNA is TGTGCCAGCAGCAACGTTGACTCAAGGCTCCCCTACGAGCAGTACTTC. Its translation is CASSNVDSRLPYEQYF.

This chain joins TRBV7-2 and TRBJ1-5; a possible D gene is TRBD1 (5 bases). CDR3 length equals 14 residues. Germline V CDR1 and CDR2: SGHTA, FQGNSA. Trimming pared 0 bases from V and 8 bases from J, leaving 11 bases between. This CDR3 reads CASSLAGSREPQHF. The DNA of the CDR3 is TGTGCCAGCAGCTTAGCTGGCAGCAGGGAGCCCCAGCATTTT.

The chain uses TRBV4-1 and TRBJ2-7; D unclear. V was cut by 1 base and J by 2 bases, with 9 bases left in between. In germline, CDR1 is MGHRA, CDR2 YSYEKL. The CDR3 extends over 14 amino acids. The CDR3 protein is CASSQGSLAYEQYF. The CDR3 region has the DNA TGCGCCAGCAGCCAAGGCTCTCTGGCCTACGAGCAGTACTTC.

In its sample, this clone was seen a few times. V usage is TRBV2 and J usage is TRBJ1-2, with D perhaps TRBD1 (5 bases). CDR1 and CDR2 (germline): SNHLY, FYNNEI. This CDR3 has 13 amino acids. V dropped 4 bases and J dropped 8 bases, with 14 bases sitting between them. The CDR3 sequence is CASSVEGTRGYTF. The CDR3 DNA reads TGTGCCAGCAGTGTGGAGGGGACGAGGGGCTACACCTTC.